Following are 22 T cell receptor beta chains from one sample sequenced in a study of graft-versus-host responses after intestinal transplantation. Assay: immunoSEQ multiplex PCR; the TCRdb copy retains only in-frame clones and omits some. The repertoire includes tens of thousands of clones, approximately 95% of them detected once, and approximately 0.56% sits in the top ten. The sequencing used PBMCs, collected 156 days after intestinal transplant. These receptors were taken from a human patient who received an intestinal transplant, so some T cells may come from the graft donor.

The chain recombines TRBV6-5 with TRBJ1-1; D perhaps matches TRBD1 (5 bases). The CDR3 has 16 amino acids. The V end lost 0 bases, the J end lost 8 bases, and 19 bases lay between the germline ends. Germline CDR1 MNHEY, CDR2 SVGAGI. In nucleotides, the CDR3 is TGTGCCAGCAGTTACTCTAACCGGGGCCCCTACTTAGAAGCTTTCTTT. Amino acids: CASSYSNRGPYLEAFF.

V and J are TRBV5-4 and TRBJ1-1, with D possibly matching TRBD1 (5 bases). Looked up from germline, CDR1 is SGHNT and CDR2 is YYREEE (reference sequence). Between the trimmed V and J ends, which lost 6 bases and 5 bases, there was a span of 20 bases. The CDR3 contains 15 residues. CDR3 sequence reads: CASTGERGARTEAFF. The CDR3 nucleotides read TGTGCCAGCACCGGCGAAAGGGGCGCGAGGACTGAAGCTTTCTTT. Combining the CDR3 with reference TRBV5-4 and TRBJ1-1 gives the whole variable domain ETGVTQSPTHLIKTRGQQVTLRCSSQSGHNTVSWYQQALGQGPQFIFQYYREEENGRGNFPPRFSGLQFPNYSSELNVNALELDDSALYLCASTGERGARTEAFFGQGTRLTVV.

This sequence joins TRBV30 and TRBJ1-3; a possible D gene is TRBD1 (5 bases). Germline V CDR1 and CDR2: GTSNPN, SVGIG (reference sequence). CDR3 size: 13 residues. Trimming left V 0 bases short and J 8 bases short, with 11 bases between. Here the CDR3 reads CAWSVRGGDTIYF. CDR3 nucleotide sequence: TGTGCCTGGAGTGTACGCGGGGGAGACACCATATATTTT.

This CDR3 reads CASSVGGNGEAFF. CDR3 in DNA: TGTGCCAGTAGTGTGGGGGGGAACGGTGAAGCTTTCTTT. The V gene is TRBV19, the J gene TRBJ1-1, with D tentatively TRBD1 (5 bases). The V gene's germline CDR1 is LNHDA and CDR2 SQIVND (reference sequence). V was shortened by 5 bases and J by 7 bases, with 14 bases between the two germline ends. The CDR3 has 13 residues.

The rearrangement joins TRBV7-9 to TRBJ2-1; 7 nucleotides align to TRBD1. Germline CDR1 and CDR2: SEHNR and FQNEAQ (reference sequence). Trimming removed 1 base from V and 5 bases from J; junction bases left unmatched: 8. The CDR3 is made up of 16 amino acids. The CDR3 sequence: CASSLVGYRGDNEQFF. Written as DNA, the CDR3 is TGTGCCAGCAGCTTAGTTGGCTACAGGGGAGACAATGAGCAGTTCTTC.

This clone was picked up one time. The gene calls are TRBV6-4 and TRBJ1-2; D ambiguous. The ends were cut back, 5 bases at V and 4 bases at J, with 23 bases in the middle. This CDR3 contains 17 residues. The germline V gene has CDR1 MRHNA and CDR2 SNTAGT. The chain's CDR3 is CASSNPAPHGKTYGYTF. In DNA form, the CDR3 reads TGTGCCAGCAGTAATCCTGCCCCACACGGAAAGACCTATGGCTACACCTTC.

The chain couples TRBV5-8 to TRBJ2-1; 8 positions match TRBD2. The CDR3 runs 15 residues. V dropped 5 bases and J dropped 4; count of bases not matched to a gene: 8. CDR1 and CDR2 (germline): SGHTS, YDEGEE. CDR3 amino acids: CASSKIAGPYNEQFF. As DNA, the CDR3 is TGTGCCAGCAGTAAGATAGCGGGGCCATACAATGAGCAGTTCTTC.

This chain joins TRBV11-3 and TRBJ2-1; D is unresolved. In germline, CDR1 is SGHNT, CDR2 YENEEA. The ends were cut back, 3 bases at V and 7 bases at J, with 10 bases in the middle. CDR3 length equals 13 residues. The CDR3 bases are TGTGCCAGCAGCTTGGGATTTCAGAATGAGCAGTTCTTC. It codes for CASSLGFQNEQFF.

The rearrangement links TRBV4-1 to TRBJ1-1; no clear D gene. V was shortened by 4 bases and J by 8 bases, with 20 bases between the two germline ends. Germline CDR1 and CDR2: MGHRA and YSYEKL. This CDR3 comprises 15 residues. The CDR3 bases are TGCGCCAGCAGCCGATGGCGGAGATATAGGCCCGAAGCTTTCTTT. Encoded protein: CASSRWRRYRPEAFF.

The J gene is TRBJ1-1, the V gene TRBV30; a possible D gene is TRBD1 (6 bases). The germline V and J ends were trimmed by 0 bases and 3 bases, with 20 bases remaining between them. The CDR3 sequence is 17 residues long. Germline loops: CDR1 GTSNPN, CDR2 SVGIG (reference sequence). The CDR3 sequence: CAWSVPWAGRGYTEAFF. The CDR3 DNA follows: TGTGCCTGGAGTGTACCGTGGGCAGGGAGGGGGTACACTGAAGCTTTCTTT.

The J gene is TRBJ1-1, the V gene TRBV2; D is undetermined. The V gene's germline CDR1 is SNHLY and CDR2 FYNNEI. V was pared by 3 bases and J by 1 base, with 9 bases between. The CDR3 is made up of 14 amino acids. The CDR3 protein is CASSEERWNTEAFF. The CDR3 coding sequence is TGTGCCAGCAGTGAGGAAAGATGGAACACTGAAGCTTTCTTT.

The chain recombines TRBV6-1 with TRBJ1-2, with a tentative D call TRBD1 (6 bases). Germline lookup yields CDR1 MNHNS and CDR2 SASEGT. The CDR3 contains 15 residues. Trimming took off 2 bases at V and 8 bases at J, with 18 bases between the two ends. The CDR3 loop is CASSEWARGAGGYTF. DNA of the CDR3: TGTGCCAGCAGTGAATGGGCCAGGGGCGCAGGAGGCTACACCTTC.

Only one count was recorded for this clone. The chain combines TRBV5-4 with TRBJ2-7; 9 nucleotides align to TRBD1. CDR3 size: 14 residues. Germline V lookup: CDR1 SGHNT, CDR2 YYREEE (reference sequence). With V trimmed by 0 bases and J by 5 bases, 3 bases remained unmatched. The CDR3 spells CASSLETGGDEQYF. The CDR3 nucleotides are TGTGCCAGCAGCTTGGAAACAGGGGGCGACGAGCAGTACTTC.

This chain uses TRBV5-1 with TRBJ2-7; D is possibly TRBD2 (6 bases). Germline assignment: CDR1 SGHRS and CDR2 YFSETQ. The CDR3 loop spans 12 amino acids. The V gene lost 0 bases and the J gene lost 7 bases, with 8 bases spanning the gap. For the CDR3, the DNA is TGCGCCAGCAGCTTGGTAGCGGATGAGCAGTACTTC. Residues: CASSLVADEQYF.

The rearrangement uses TRBV5-1 and TRBJ2-1; no clear D. Trimming left V 4 bases short and J 4 bases short, with 12 bases between. Germline values: CDR1 SGHRS, CDR2 YFSETQ. The CDR3 is 14 amino acids. In DNA, the CDR3 is TGCGCCAGCAGCCCCCCGAGTGAGTACAATGAGCAGTTCTTC. The encoded protein is CASSPPSEYNEQFF.

The V call is TRBV19, the J call TRBJ2-3, with 7 bases matching TRBD2. V was clipped by 5 bases and J by 3 bases; unmatched bases: 8. Per the germline V gene, CDR1 is LNHDA and CDR2 is SQIVND (reference sequence). The CDR3 is 15 residues long. This CDR3 is CASSLLAGGTDTQYF. The CDR3 region has the DNA TGTGCCAGTAGTCTCTTAGCGGGCGGGACAGATACGCAGTATTTT.

Here the CDR3 reads CASSLTGAGTGNYEQYF. The CDR3 region has the DNA TGTGCCAGCAGTTTAACGGGTGCCGGGACAGGGAACTACGAGCAGTACTTC. The chain recombines TRBV28 with TRBJ2-7, with 9 bases matching TRBD1. Trimming removed 2 bases from V and 3 bases from J; junction bases left unmatched: 11. The CDR3 contains 17 residues. Germline lookup yields CDR1 MDHEN and CDR2 SYDVKM.

The CDR3 DNA sequence: TGTGCCTGGGGAATGACAGGGACTGTGGGCAATCAGCCCCAGCATTTT. It yields the protein CAWGMTGTVGNQPQHF. V gene TRBV30 combines with J gene TRBJ1-5; 7 bases line up with TRBD1. Germline V CDR1 and CDR2: GTSNPN, SVGIG (reference sequence). Unmatched junction bases numbered 12, after V lost 5 bases and J lost 2 bases. This CDR3 contains 16 residues.

The chain has TRBV18 and TRBJ1-2; D remains unclear. The CDR3 runs 17 residues. CDR1 and CDR2 from the germline V gene are KGHSH and LQKENI. V dropped 2 bases and J dropped 4 bases, with 20 bases sitting between them. The DNA of the CDR3 is TGTGCCAGCTCACCATCTCGCAGTCTTGGACGGTCCTATGGCTACACCTTC. This codes for CASSPSRSLGRSYGYTF.

This sequence joins TRBV19 and TRBJ2-3, with 11 bases lining up with TRBD2. The V gene end was trimmed by 10 bases and the J gene end by 0 bases; junction bases not matched to a gene: 6. The CDR3 consists of 15 residues. Germline V gene data show CDR1 as LNHDA and CDR2 as SQIVND (reference sequence). The CDR3: CATRTSGSSTDTQYF. As DNA, the CDR3 is TGTGCCACTAGGACTAGCGGGTCTAGCACAGATACGCAGTATTTT.

In DNA, the CDR3 is TGTGCCAGCAGTGAAAGGACAGGGGGGCGAGAGACCCAGTACTTC. It encodes CASSERTGGRETQYF. The chain couples TRBV2 to TRBJ2-5; TRBD1 matches 10 bases. J lost 4 bases, V lost 2 bases, and 4 bases had no gene match. The CDR3 loop spans 15 amino acids. Germline V gene lookup returns CDR1 SNHLY and CDR2 FYNNEI.

The V call is TRBV25-1, the J call TRBJ2-7, with TRBD2 matching 8 bases. Germline loops: CDR1 MGHDK, CDR2 SYGVNS. J lost 3 bases, V lost 4 bases, and 17 bases had no gene match. CDR3 length equals 18 residues. CDR3 bases: TGTGCCAGCAGTGTGTCAGGCGCGGGGGGCACCGGGGTCTACGAGCAGTACTTC. It specifies CASSVSGAGGTGVYEQYF.